The present TCR beta chain was sequenced within a study of cytomegalovirus exposure and HLA in healthy donors. Study-level information: Among around 200 million T cells, an earlier analysis found approximately 110 million unique TCR beta sequences.

Worth noting for this clone: Its antigen is still unknown.

The CDR3 has 15 amino acids. The germline V gene has CDR1 MNHEY and CDR2 SVGAGI. The V gene end was trimmed by 6 bases and the J gene end by 2 bases; junction bases not matched to a gene: 6. Whole-study findings and limits: A likely sequencing artifact accounted for one observed cluster of highly shared sequence variants.

Donors sampled were nominally healthy, though unrecorded immune exposures were likely. Amplification used 60 Vbeta primers and 13 Jbeta primers. The assay was immunoSEQ multiplex PCR, and TCRdb's table has in-frame clones only and misses some. This table holds 100,000 or so clones, roughly 80% found once. Sequenced input: PBMCs. V usage is TRBV6-5 and J usage is TRBJ2-2; 7 bases map to TRBD1. The origin of this receptor is a male donor in good health and CMV-seropositive. The DNA for the CDR3 is TGTGCCAGCAGGACAGGGCCCCGAAACACCGGGGAGCTGTTTTTT. It is translated as CASRTGPRNTGELFF.